The sequence of this T cell receptor (beta chain) was determined in a study of T cell responses to AZD1222 COVID-19 vaccine (dated by TCRdb to the early 2020s). The study in broad terms: AZD1222 recipients with second doses at about 4 weeks or about 12 weeks were pooled, because spike-specific TCR depth and breadth did not differ between schedules. TCR sequencing covered roughly 230 trial participants: about 210 given two doses of AZD1222 and around 26 given two doses of MenACWY control vaccine. Enrollment into the trials was organized by age into subgroups of 18-55, 56-69 and 70-plus years, and those subgroups contained approximately 150, 30 and 60 TCR-sequenced participants, respectively. What the research found in general, with its limitations: Reportedly, almost half of the unique spike-specific TCRs recognized epitopes lying outside the regions that are mutated in the B.1.351 and B.1.1.7 variants. The 56-69-year group was small, and its depth increase did not reach significance, likely because of low power. Conclusions about previously exposed vaccinees were limited because only six AZD1222 recipients were SARS-CoV-2 seropositive at baseline. The whole spike protein was spanned by vaccine-associated CD4 TCRs, and dominant responses were seen in regions 160-218 and 743-854. Most participants were white British and females outnumbered males, and the authors suggested that clonal diversity may have been underestimated. After two AZD1222 doses, spike-specific TCR breadth and depth were significantly higher than at day 0 and than in MenACWY recipients. Because no day 14 peak-response samples were available, the repertoires could be characterized only after the peak T cell response.

Comments on this clone: This clone's antigen is unknown. No base quality information exists; no much larger clone differs at one position.

The CDR3 regions of human TCRbeta chains were analyzed by immunosequencing. The source study handled its data this way. TCRs in the repertoires were compared against a reference library of SARS-CoV-2-specific TCRs that had been generated with the MIRA antigen-specificity platform. Breadth was defined as the fraction of unique TCRs that were SARS-CoV-2-associated, and depth was defined as the fraction of total T cells that were SARS-CoV-2-associated. Each spike-specific TCR was assigned to its reactive spike region and to a CD4 or CD8 class using the MIRA data. Log10-transformed breadth and depth values were compared by one-way ANOVA with Sidak's multiple comparisons tests. TCRdb holds this immuneACCESS table with in-frame rearrangements only. Some clones are missing; in checked studies, unresolved V genes explain under half, and the rest has no known cause. That table furnishes V, J and clone size, whereas the DNA furnished D and trimming. The sample contains around 60,000 clones, 80% to 90% of them found a single time. Around 4.9% of the sample goes to the ten largest clones.

The germline V gene (reference sequence) gives CDR1 as SEHNR and CDR2 as FQNEAQ. From the cysteine through the phenylalanine, the CDR3 covers 15 amino acids. The sequence is cut down to CDR3 DNA, 45 bases in frame from base 1. V is reduced by 4 bases and J by 0 bases, leaving a spacing of 12 bases between them. In light of the paper, this sample's time point label describes: baseline before first vaccination. Vaccinee samples came from UK trials COV001 and COV002, including a single-blind randomized controlled phase 2/3 trial of AZD1222 (ChAdOx1 nCoV-19) in healthy adults. Trial participant PBMC samples were collected at day 0 and day 28 after the second dose for TCRbeta chain sequencing.

This sequence uses TRBV7-9 and TRBJ1-1; the D gene is perhaps TRBD1, from 6 matching bases. The sequence derives from an adult in good health. The specimen comprised peripheral blood, sampled on day 0 of AZD1222 vaccination. At the DNA level, the sequence is TGTGCCAGCAGCTCGGTTGGGACACTGAACACTGAAGCTTTCTTT. Translated, this gives CASSSVGTLNTEAFF.